These 10 T cell receptor beta chains share one sample of origin, sequenced in a study of T cell responses to AZD1222 COVID-19 vaccine. The method was immunoSEQ multiplex PCR; TCRdb's version includes in-frame clones alone and lacks a portion of them. Altogether more than 95,000 clones are present, around 91% being singletons, with the ten largest covering about 5%. The sequences come from peripheral blood, collected on day 0 of AZD1222 vaccination. Source of these receptors: an adult in good health.

The chain is built from TRBV4-1 and TRBJ1-2; D is possibly TRBD1 (6 bases). The CDR3 loop spans 14 amino acids. Germline CDR1 is MGHRA and CDR2 is YSYEKL. Trimming took 1 base from V and 4 from J, leaving 10 bases between them. CDR3 residues: CASSQAQGFYGYTF. The CDR3 region has the DNA TGCGCCAGCAGCCAAGCACAGGGATTCTATGGCTACACCTTC.

V gene TRBV5-1 combines with J gene TRBJ1-1; 7 bases are a match to TRBD1. CDR3 length: 14 residues. Germline V gene data show CDR1 as SGHRS and CDR2 as YFSETQ. Losses at the gene ends were 4 bases for V and 6 bases for J; bases not matched to a gene: 9. The CDR3 coding sequence is TGCGCCAGCAGCAAAGACAGGGCAATCGCTGAAGCTTTCTTT. Residues: CASSKDRAIAEAFF.

This chain connects TRBV6-5 to TRBJ1-2; 7 bases line up with TRBD1. V shed 2 bases, J shed 7 bases, and the junction held 7 bases outside the gene matches. This CDR3 region has 14 residues. Per germline, CDR1 MNHEY and CDR2 SVGAGI. The CDR3 protein is CASSYNKGAGGYTF. The CDR3 DNA sequence: TGTGCCAGCAGTTACAATAAGGGGGCAGGTGGCTACACCTTC.

The genes are TRBV11-1 and TRBJ2-5; unclear D gene. Germline V CDR1 and CDR2: SGHAT, FQDESV (reference sequence). The CDR3 contains 14 residues. Trimming took off 5 bases at V and 4 bases at J, with 14 bases between the two ends. The CDR3 loop is CASSRDDRRETQYF. CDR3 sequence (DNA): TGTGCCAGCAGCCGTGACGATAGACGAGAGACCCAGTACTTC. The full variable domain, completed using reference TRBV11-1 and TRBJ2-5, is EAEVAQSPRYKITEKSQAVAFWCDPISGHATLYWYRQILGQGPELLVQFQDESVVDDSQLPKDRFSAERLKGVDSTLKIQPAELGDSAMYLCASSRDDRRETQYFGPGTRLLVL.

Only a few counts were recorded for this clone. This chain uses TRBV5-4 with TRBJ1-6; 7 bases are shared with TRBD1. Per germline, CDR1 SGHNT and CDR2 YYREEE (reference sequence). Trimming at V came to 2 bases and at J to 9 bases, leaving 5 bases not matched to a gene. This CDR3 spans 14 amino acids. In DNA, the CDR3 is TGTGCCAGCAGCTTCGGGTACAGGGGTTCACCCCTCCACTTT. Translation: CASSFGYRGSPLHF. The variable domain in full, completed from reference TRBV5-4 and TRBJ1-6, reads ETGVTQSPTHLIKTRGQQVTLRCSSQSGHNTVSWYQQALGQGPQFIFQYYREEENGRGNFPPRFSGLQFPNYSSELNVNALELDDSALYLCASSFGYRGSPLHFGNGTRLTVT.

The V gene is TRBV6-6, the J gene TRBJ2-2; TRBD1 aligns across 9 bases. Germline CDR1 reads MNHNY; CDR2 reads SVGAGI (reference sequence). The CDR3 runs 16 residues. With 4 bases clipped from V and 2 bases from J, the junction kept 5 bases outside the gene matches. The CDR3 spells CASSLGQGPNTGELFF. CDR3 bases: TGTGCCAGCAGTTTGGGACAGGGCCCAAACACCGGGGAGCTGTTTTTT.

This rearrangement joins TRBV4-3 to TRBJ2-3; 13 nucleotides align to TRBD2. Unmatched junction bases numbered 15, after V lost 1 base and J lost 2 bases. The CDR3 is made up of 21 amino acids. Germline-derived CDR1 and CDR2 are LGHNA and YSLEER. The CDR3 is CASSQVEGLAGTEAFTDTQYF. As DNA, the CDR3 is TGCGCCAGCAGCCAAGTAGAGGGACTAGCGGGGACAGAGGCCTTCACAGATACGCAGTATTTT.

The chain has TRBV10-1 and TRBJ2-4; 9 bases fit TRBD1. After removal of 10 bases from V and 5 bases from J, the junction contained 3 bases not matched to a gene. The CDR3 is 12 residues long. CDR1 and CDR2 (germline): WNHNN, SYGVQD (reference sequence). CDR3 in amino acids: CANRDRENIQYF. The CDR3, as DNA: TGCGCCAACCGGGACAGGGAAAACATTCAGTACTTC.

The V and J genes are TRBV30 and TRBJ1-3; D gene uncertain. This CDR3 is built from 12 residues. Trimming pared 3 bases from V and 7 bases from J, leaving 10 bases between. Germline assignment: CDR1 GTSNPN and CDR2 SVGIG (reference sequence). CDR3 bases: TGTGCCTGGAGGATGGGCACCAACACCATATATTTT. Protein: CAWRMGTNTIYF.

V usage is TRBV27 and J usage is TRBJ1-1; D gene unclear. The CDR3 length is 15 residues. Germline CDR1 MNHEY, CDR2 SMNVEV (reference sequence). Trimming shortened V by 1 base and J by 0 bases, and 9 bases separated the two germline ends. CDR3 nucleotides: TGTGCCAGCAGTTTATTGGATCCCATGAACACTGAAGCTTTCTTT. It encodes CASSLLDPMNTEAFF.